This is a list of T cell receptor beta chains from one sample in a study of CD8 T cells in ankylosing spondylitis. TCRdb re-called the 5' RACE reads through MiXCR, storing one row per CDR3 protein. The repertoire includes some 140,000 distinct CDR3 sequences, 17% of them detected once, and 33% sits in the top ten. Input material: blood, either unsorted or a sorted T cell fraction (not recorded which). The source is a male donor with ankylosing spondylitis. The CDR3 runs from the conserved cysteine through the conserved F or W. A D gene is named only where the DNA matches it firmly. Rows give clone size only sometimes, using once, few, many, or a class for an expanded clone.

few TRBJ2-1 TRBD2 TRBV27 CASSSGSYNEQFF TGTGCCAGCTCTAGCGGCTCCTACAATGAGCAGTTCTTC
- TRBJ2-7 TRBD2 TRBV7-9 CASSLVTGGLEQYF TGTGCCAGCAGCTTAGTCACGGGGGGGCTAGAGCAGTACTTC
- TRBJ2-7 - TRBV5-1 CASSLGTISYEQYF TGCGCCAGCAGCCTCGGGACGATCTCCTACGAGCAGTACTTC
- TRBJ2-3 - TRBV20-1 CSASAGLNQDTQYF TGCAGTGCTAGTGCCGGTTTAAATCAAGATACGCAGTATTTT
- TRBJ2-7 - TRBV28 CASTPLGAGTNYEQYF TGTGCCAGCACCCCCCTCGGCGCCGGGACCAACTACGAGCAGTACTTC
few TRBJ2-7 - TRBV28 CASGVGELYEQYF TGTGCCAGCGGGGTTGGGGAGTTGTACGAGCAGTACTTC
- TRBJ2-7 TRBD2 TRBV20-1 CSALSGRAYEQYF TGCAGTGCTCTGAGCGGGAGGGCATACGAGCAGTACTTC
- TRBJ2-6 - TRBV12-5 CASGLGLSGANVLTF TGTGCTAGTGGTTTGGGCCTCTCTGGGGCCAACGTCCTGACTTTC
many TRBJ2-7 - TRBV5-1 CASSGEGLFYEQYF TGCGCCAGCAGCGGAGAGGGACTCTTCTACGAGCAGTACTTC
- TRBJ1-5 TRBD1 TRBV5-1 CASSLGQGSNQPQHF TGCGCCAGCAGCTTGGGACAGGGTAGCAATCAGCCCCAGCATTTT
- TRBJ2-7 - TRBV12-3/TRBV12-4 CASSLRGRTYEQYF TGTGCCAGCTCCCTAAGGGGCAGAACCTACGAGCAGTACTTC
- TRBJ1-2 - TRBV7-9 CASSLSPGNGYTF TGTGCCAGCAGCTTATCGCCAGGGAATGGCTACACCTTC
many TRBJ2-3 - TRBV29-1 CSVLPGAGVNTQYF TGCAGCGTTCTGCCGGGAGCTGGAGTTAATACGCAGTATTTT
few TRBJ2-1 TRBD2 TRBV12-3/TRBV12-4 CASSLLAGSDNEQFF TGTGCCAGCAGTTTGTTAGCGGGAAGCGACAATGAGCAGTTCTTC
- TRBJ2-7 TRBD1 TRBV13 CASSLEQGPYEQYF TGTGCCAGCAGCTTAGAACAGGGGCCCTACGAGCAGTACTTC
- TRBJ2-1 - TRBV27 CASSLLDTVDEQFF TGTGCCAGCAGTTTATTGGACACGGTGGATGAGCAGTTCTTC
many TRBJ1-5 - TRBV9 CASSPGTGGQPQHF TGTGCCAGCAGCCCAGGGACGGGGGGGCAGCCCCAGCATTTT
few TRBJ1-1 - TRBV28 CASMAVNTEAFF TGTGCCAGCATGGCGGTGAACACTGAAGCTTTCTTT
- TRBJ2-3 - TRBV27 CASSRRGLDTQYF TGTGCCAGCAGCCGCCGAGGTTTAGATACGCAGTATTTT
- TRBJ2-3 - TRBV29-1 CSVVQGSTDTQYF TGCAGCGTTGTACAGGGTAGCACAGATACGCAGTATTTT
few TRBJ2-7 - TRBV7-9 CASSFSSSYEQYF TGTGCCAGCAGCTTTAGCTCATCCTACGAGCAGTACTTC
- TRBJ2-1 TRBD2 TRBV2 CAVLTSGRASAYNEQFF TGTGCCGTTTTAACTAGCGGGAGGGCCAGCGCCTACAATGAGCAGTTCTTC
- TRBJ1-1 - TRBV5-1 CASSRGRGQGTEAFF TGCGCCAGCAGCCGCGGTAGGGGCCAGGGGACTGAAGCTTTCTTT
- TRBJ2-1 - TRBV25-1 CASSIGRNNEQFF TGTGCCAGCAGTATAGGACGGAACAATGAGCAGTTCTTC
many TRBJ2-1 TRBD2 TRBV4-1 CASSQGTSGSYNEQFF TGCGCCAGCAGCCAGGGGACTAGCGGGAGTTACAATGAGCAGTTCTTC
few TRBJ2-1 - TRBV11-2 CAGSETPGAYNEQFF TGTGCCGGATCGGAGACCCCCGGGGCCTACAATGAGCAGTTCTTC
many TRBJ1-2 - TRBV12-3/TRBV12-4 CASSLLAKSGYTF TGTGCCAGCAGTTTATTGGCAAAGTCTGGCTACACCTTC
few TRBJ1-5 - TRBV4-1 CASSQGQGTPPQHF TGCGCCAGCAGCCAGGGTCAGGGGACACCTCCCCAGCATTTT
- TRBJ2-3 - TRBV28 CASSTIQVPFTDTQYF TGTGCCAGCAGCACCATACAAGTTCCGTTCACAGATACGCAGTATTTT